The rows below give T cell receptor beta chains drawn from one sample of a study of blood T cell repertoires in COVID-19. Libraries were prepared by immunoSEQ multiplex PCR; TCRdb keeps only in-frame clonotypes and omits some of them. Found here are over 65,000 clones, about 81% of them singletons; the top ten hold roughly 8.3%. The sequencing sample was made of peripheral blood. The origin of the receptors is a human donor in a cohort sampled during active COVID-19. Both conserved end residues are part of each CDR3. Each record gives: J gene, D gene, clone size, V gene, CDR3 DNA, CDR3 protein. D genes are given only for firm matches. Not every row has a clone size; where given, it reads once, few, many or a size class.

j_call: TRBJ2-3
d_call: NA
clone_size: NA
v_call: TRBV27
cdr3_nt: TGTGCCAGCAGTTTATGGGGCGGAGTCACAGATACGCAGTATTTT
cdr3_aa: CASSLWGGVTDTQYF

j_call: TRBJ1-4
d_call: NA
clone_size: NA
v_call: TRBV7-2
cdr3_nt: TGTGCCAGCAGCTTCAGGGGCAATGAAAAACTGTTTTTT
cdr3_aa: CASSFRGNEKLFF

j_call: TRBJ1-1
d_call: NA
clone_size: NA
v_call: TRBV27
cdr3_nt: TGTGCCAGCAGTTTAGGAGGGGATAACACTGAAGCTTTCTTT
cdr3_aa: CASSLGGDNTEAFF

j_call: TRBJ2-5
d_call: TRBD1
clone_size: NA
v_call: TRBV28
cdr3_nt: TGTGCCAGCAGTCCTCCGGGACAGGGGAGCGGATTCGCGGAGACCCAGTACTTC
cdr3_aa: CASSPPGQGSGFAETQYF

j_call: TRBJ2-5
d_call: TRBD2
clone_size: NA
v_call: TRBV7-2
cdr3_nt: TGTGCCAGCAGCGGGACTAGCGGGAGGCCCCAAGAGACCCAGTACTTC
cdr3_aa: CASSGTSGRPQETQYF

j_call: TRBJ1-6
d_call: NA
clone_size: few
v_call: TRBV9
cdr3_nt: TGTGCCAGCAGCCTTACCGGTTCACCCCTCCACTTT
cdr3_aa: CASSLTGSPLHF

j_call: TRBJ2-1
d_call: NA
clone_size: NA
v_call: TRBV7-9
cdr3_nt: TGTGCCAGCAGCCCCCATCCGGGGGGCGCGGATGAGCAGTTCTTC
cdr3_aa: CASSPHPGGADEQFF

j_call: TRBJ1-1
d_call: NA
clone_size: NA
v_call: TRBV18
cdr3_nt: TGTGCCAGCTCACCCTCCCTAAACACTGAAGCTTTCTTT
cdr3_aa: CASSPSLNTEAFF

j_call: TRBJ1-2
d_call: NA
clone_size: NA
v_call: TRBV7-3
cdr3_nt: TGTGCCAGCAGCTTCCAGGGAGGTCGGGGCTACACCTTC
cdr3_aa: CASSFQGGRGYTF

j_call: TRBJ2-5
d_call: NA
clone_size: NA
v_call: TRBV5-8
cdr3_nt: TGTGCCAGCAGCAGAAACAGGGACGCGGAGACCCAGTACTTC
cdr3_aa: CASSRNRDAETQYF

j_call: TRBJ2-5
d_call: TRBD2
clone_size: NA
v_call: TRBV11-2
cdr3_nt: TGTGCCAGCAGCTTAGGTAGCGGGAGGGCCGGAGAGACCCAGTACTTC
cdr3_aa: CASSLGSGRAGETQYF

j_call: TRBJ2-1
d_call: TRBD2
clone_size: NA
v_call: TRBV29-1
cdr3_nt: TGCAGCGTGGGGGGACTAGCGGGAGTAAAAGTAGACAATGAGCAGTTCTTC
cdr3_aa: CSVGGLAGVKVDNEQFF

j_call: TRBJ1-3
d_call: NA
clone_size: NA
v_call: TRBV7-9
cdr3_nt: TGTGCCAGCAGCTTAGAACTCCGGGGGTCTGGAAACACCATATATTTT
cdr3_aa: CASSLELRGSGNTIYF

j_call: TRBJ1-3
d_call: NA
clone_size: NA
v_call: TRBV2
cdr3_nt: TGTGCCAGCAGTCAAATAAACACCATATATTTT
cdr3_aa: CASSQINTIYF

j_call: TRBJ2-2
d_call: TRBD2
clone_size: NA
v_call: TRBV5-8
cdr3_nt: TGTGCCAGCAGCTTTAGCGGGGTTAACACCGGGGAGCTGTTTTTT
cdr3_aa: CASSFSGVNTGELFF

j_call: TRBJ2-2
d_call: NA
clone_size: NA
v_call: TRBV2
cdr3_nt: TGTGCCACCTCTATAGGGGCGGACACCGGGGAGCTGTTTTTT
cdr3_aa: CATSIGADTGELFF

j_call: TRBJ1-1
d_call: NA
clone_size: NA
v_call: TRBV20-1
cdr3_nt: TGCAGTGCTAGTTCCGGGAACACTGAAGCTTTCTTT
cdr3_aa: CSASSGNTEAFF

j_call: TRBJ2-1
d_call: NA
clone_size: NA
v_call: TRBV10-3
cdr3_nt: TGTGCCATCCGTGATTCGGGCAGGGGAAATGAGCAGTTCTTC
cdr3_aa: CAIRDSGRGNEQFF

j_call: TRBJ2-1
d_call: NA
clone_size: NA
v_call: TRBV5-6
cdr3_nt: TGTGCCAGCAGCGGGAGGACCTTCTTTACTTACAATGAGCAGTTCTTC
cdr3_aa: CASSGRTFFTYNEQFF

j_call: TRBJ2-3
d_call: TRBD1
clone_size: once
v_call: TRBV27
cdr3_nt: TGTGCCAGCAGTCTCGGGACAGGAGGATCCCCAGATACGCAGTATTTT
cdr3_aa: CASSLGTGGSPDTQYF

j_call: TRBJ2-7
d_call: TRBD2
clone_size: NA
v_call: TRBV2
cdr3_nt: TGTGCCAGCAGTGTATCCGGGACTAGCGGCTACGAGCAGTACTTC
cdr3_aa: CASSVSGTSGYEQYF

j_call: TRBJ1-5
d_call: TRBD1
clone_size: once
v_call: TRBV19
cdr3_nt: TGTGCCAGTAGGACAGGGGTCTATCAGCCCCAGCATTTT
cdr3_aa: CASRTGVYQPQHF

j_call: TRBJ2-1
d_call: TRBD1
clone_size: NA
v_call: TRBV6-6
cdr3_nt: TGTGCCAGCAGTTCTCCGGGACAGCTATACGAGCAGTTCTTC
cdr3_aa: CASSSPGQLYEQFF

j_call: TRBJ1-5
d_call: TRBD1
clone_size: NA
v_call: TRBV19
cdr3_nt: TGTGCCAGTAGTGCCAGACAGGGGGCTCAGCCCCAGCATTTT
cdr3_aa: CASSARQGAQPQHF

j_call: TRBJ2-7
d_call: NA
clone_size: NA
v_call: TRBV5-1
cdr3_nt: TGCGCCAGCAGCTTTGGCGGGACTGGCTACGAGCAGTACTTC
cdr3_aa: CASSFGGTGYEQYF

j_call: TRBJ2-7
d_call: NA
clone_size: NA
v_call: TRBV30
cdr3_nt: TGTGCCTGGAGTTCGGAGGGGGAGCAGTACTTC
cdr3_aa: CAWSSEGEQYF

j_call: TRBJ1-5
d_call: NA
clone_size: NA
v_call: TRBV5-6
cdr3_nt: TGTGCCAGCAGCTTGGGGGCAGGGTGGAATCAGCCCCAGCATTTT
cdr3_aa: CASSLGAGWNQPQHF

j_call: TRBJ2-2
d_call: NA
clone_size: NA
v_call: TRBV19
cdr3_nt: TGTGCCAGTAGTATCCCGGTCTTAGGACAGATGAACACCGGGGAGCTGTTTTTT
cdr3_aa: CASSIPVLGQMNTGELFF